This T cell receptor (beta chain) emerged from a study of blood T cell repertoires in COVID-19. Study at large: Specimens from acute and convalescent COVID-19 originated in the United States, Italy and Spain.

This table comes from immunoSEQ multiplex PCR, and its TCRdb copy is limited to in-frame clones, with some not included. The sample consists of under 200,000 clones, approximately 86% of them appearing once. CDR1 and CDR2 (germline): LNHNV, YYDKDF (reference sequence). The CDR3 runs to 15 residues. Regarding this clone: A read error may account for a junction end that differs from germline. The sample contains more than one DNA sequence encoding this CDR3.

This TCR was recovered from a man aged 55-75 years with acute or convalescent COVID-19. The source material was peripheral blood. This rearrangement joins TRBV15 to TRBJ1-2, with unresolved D. The CDR3 protein is CATSRDPRGNYGYTF. CDR3 coding DNA: TGCGCCACCAGCCGAGACCCGCGCGGTAACTATGGCTACACCTTC.